The rows below give T cell receptor beta chains drawn from one sample of a study of T cells expressing NK-cell markers. With the 5' RACE reads reprocessed, TCRdb shows one record per CDR3 protein and no DNA. Its table lists hundreds of thousands of distinct CDR3 sequences. Sequencing used blood T cells: a sorted CD56 or NKG2C T cell subset, CD4+ or CD8+ T cells, or bulk PBMC T cells (not recorded which). All receptors come from a man younger than 30 in good health. Each CDR3 is given with its conserved first and last residue. Each record gives: CDR3 protein, V gene, J gene, CDR3 length.

CDR3: CASSYGQTQLFF
V: TRBV12-3/TRBV12-4
J: TRBJ1-4
length: 12

CDR3: CASSFSFVASTNEKLFF
V: TRBV28
J: TRBJ1-4
length: 17

CDR3: CASSPPGEGTEAFF
V: TRBV5-4
J: TRBJ1-1
length: 14

CDR3: CASGTSSSEQFF
V: TRBV9
J: TRBJ2-1
length: 12

CDR3: CATSDPTTGNTEAFF
V: TRBV24-1
J: TRBJ1-1
length: 15

CDR3: CASGQIGTSWTGELFF
V: TRBV5-6
J: TRBJ2-2
length: 16

CDR3: CSVEIAGGSTYNEQFF
V: TRBV29-1
J: TRBJ2-1
length: 16

CDR3: CASSRTEYQETQYF
V: TRBV5-5
J: TRBJ2-5
length: 14

CDR3: CSARGGGMRELFF
V: TRBV20-1
J: TRBJ2-2
length: 13

CDR3: CASSARDSSTDTQYF
V: TRBV11-2
J: TRBJ2-3
length: 15

CDR3: CASSLEGQGGYEQYF
V: TRBV27
J: TRBJ2-7
length: 15

CDR3: CASSHRGTGKGTDTQYF
V: TRBV7-9
J: TRBJ2-3
length: 17

CDR3: CASSQSSAGRQETQYF
V: TRBV23-1
J: TRBJ2-5
length: 16

CDR3: CASSRDRAVNTEAFF
V: TRBV3-1
J: TRBJ1-1
length: 15

CDR3: CASSLFGNTIYF
V: TRBV5-6
J: TRBJ1-3
length: 12

CDR3: CASSFGPRTGELFF
V: TRBV5-6
J: TRBJ2-2
length: 14

CDR3: CASSPGDFFRFEQYF
V: TRBV28
J: TRBJ2-7
length: 15

CDR3: CASSLRAANEQFF
V: TRBV5-1
J: TRBJ2-1
length: 13

CDR3: CASSLALRRDQIYEQYF
V: TRBV7-9
J: TRBJ2-7
length: 17

CDR3: CSARSQGPGLFGELFF
V: TRBV20-1
J: TRBJ2-2
length: 16

CDR3: CASGLAGKRNEKLFF
V: TRBV12-5
J: TRBJ1-4
length: 15

CDR3: CASSQLGRGPSYEQYF
V: TRBV27
J: TRBJ2-7
length: 16

CDR3: CASSYSRETDTQYF
V: TRBV6-2/TRBV6-3
J: TRBJ2-3
length: 14

CDR3: CAISEPYRGPPGYEQYF
V: TRBV10-3
J: TRBJ2-7
length: 17

CDR3: CASSVGQLVDEQFF
V: TRBV5-1
J: TRBJ2-1
length: 14